The 24 T cell receptor beta chains presented below share a single source sample, sequenced in a study of blood T cells in healthy people across ages. It was with a sample-barcoded 5' primer and a J-beta primer mix that a second PCR of roughly 7 to 12 cycles was run. TCRdb fed the 5' RACE reads into MiXCR, producing one record per CDR3 protein. The sample lists 700,000 to 900,000 distinct CDR3 sequences; about 53% were seen once. The sample was blood. All receptors come from a man older than 75 in good health.

Concerning this clonotype itself: One end of the junction fails to match germline, which may point to a read error. The genes are TRBV2 and TRBJ2-5, with TRBD2 as a possible D gene (6 bases). The V gene's germline CDR1 is SNHLY and CDR2 FYNNEI. The CDR3 contains 14 residues. The CDR3 nucleotides are TGTGCCGGCAGTGGGGGTAGCGGCAAAGAGACCCGGTACTTC. Translating gives CAGSGGSGKETRYF.

This clonotype was seen only once. Relative to the germline gene, one junction end is altered; a read error may explain this. The CDR3 DNA sequence: TGTGCCAGCAGTTACTCGGGGGGGAACACTGGAGCTTTCTTT. Translation gives CASSYSGGNTGAFF. J is TRBJ1-1 and V is TRBV6-5; D might be TRBD1 (5 bases). Germline assignment: CDR1 MNHEY and CDR2 SVGAGI. This CDR3 region has 14 residues.

This clonotype showed up just once. The V call is TRBV15, the J call TRBJ1-6, with D possibly matching TRBD1 (5 bases). Germline V lookup: CDR1 LNHNV, CDR2 YYDKDF (reference sequence). The CDR3 is made up of 19 amino acids. V dropped 2 bases and J dropped 1 base, with 18 bases sitting between them. The CDR3 DNA reads TGTGCCACCAGCAGAAAGACAGATCTGGGAGGTTCCTATAATTCACCCCTCCACTTT. This translates into CATSRKTDLGGSYNSPLHF. The whole variable domain, remainder taken from reference TRBV15 and TRBJ1-6, is DAMVIQNPRYQVTQFGKPVTLSCSQTLNHNVMYWYQQKSSQAPKLLFHYYDKDFNNEADTPDNFQSRRPNTSFCFLDIRSPGLGDTAMYLCATSRKTDLGGSYNSPLHFGNGTRLTVT.

The V gene is TRBV20-1, the J gene TRBJ2-1; no clear D. Germline loops: CDR1 DFQATT, CDR2 SNEGSKA (reference sequence). The CDR3 is made up of 14 amino acids. Trimming pared 1 base from V and 8 bases from J, leaving 15 bases between. The chain's CDR3 is CSARGTEASDEQFF. The DNA of the CDR3 is TGCAGTGCTAGAGGGACCGAGGCTTCGGATGAGCAGTTCTTC.

This clonotype has a handful of counts. The chain recombines TRBV2 with TRBJ2-7; 7 nucleotides line up with TRBD1. Germline V gene sequence: CDR1 SNHLY, CDR2 FYNNEI. V lost 6 bases, J lost 6 bases, and 11 bases stayed unmatched. The CDR3 sequence is 14 residues long. The chain's CDR3 is CASRTTGSSPEQYF. The DNA of the CDR3 is TGTGCCAGCAGGACGACAGGGAGTAGTCCCGAGCAGTACTTC.

V gene TRBV19 combines with J gene TRBJ2-3; 7 positions agree with TRBD2. The germline gives CDR1 LNHDA, CDR2 SQIVND (reference sequence). The CDR3 runs 14 residues. V shed 3 bases, J shed 1 base, and the junction held 1 base outside the gene matches. Written as DNA, the CDR3 is TGTGCCAGTAGTATTCGGGGGGGCACAGATACGCAGTATTTT. Its translation is CASSIRGGTDTQYF.

CDR3 bases: TGTGCCAGCAGCCGGGGAGCCAACAATGAGCAGTTCTTC. Protein: CASSRGANNEQFF. The rearrangement joins TRBV7-3 to TRBJ2-1; a possible D gene is TRBD2 (5 bases). Germline loops: CDR1 SGHTA, CDR2 FQGTGA. CDR3 length: 13 residues. V shed 5 bases and J shed 5 bases, with 10 bases lying between them.

The CDR3 nucleotides read TGCAGTGCGCCCTTAAACTCCTACAATGAGCAGTTCTTC. It specifies CSAPLNSYNEQFF. J is TRBJ2-1 and V is TRBV20-1, with D unresolved. The CDR3 contains 13 residues. The V end was cut by 6 bases, the J end by 0 bases, with 9 bases between. From germline, CDR1 is DFQATT and CDR2 SNEGSKA (reference sequence).

V gene TRBV20-1 combines with J gene TRBJ2-5, with D possibly being TRBD1 (7 bases). The J call is in doubt because the DNA end fits TRBJ2-7 better. Germline-derived CDR1 and CDR2 are DFQATT and SNEGSKA (reference sequence). The CDR3 length is 15 residues. As DNA, the CDR3 is TGCAGTGCTGGGTCCGGGACTGAGCAGGGGGGCGAGCAGTACTTC. Translation gives CSAGSGTEQGGEQYF.

CDR3 residues: CASSPLGLGTNEQFF. CDR3 nucleotides: TGTGCCAGCTCACCCCTGGGACTGGGAACCAATGAGCAGTTCTTC. The gene calls are TRBV18 and TRBJ2-1; TRBD2 might be the D (6 bases). Germline V gene lookup returns CDR1 KGHSH and CDR2 LQKENI. The germline V and J ends were trimmed by 3 bases and 6 bases, with 15 bases remaining between them. The CDR3 runs 15 residues.

This clonotype was observed a handful of times. The chain has TRBV20-1 and TRBJ2-1; TRBD2 matches at 14 bases. The CDR3 contains 14 residues. The V gene end was trimmed by 5 bases and the J gene end by 7 bases; junction bases not matched to a gene: 4. Germline lookup yields CDR1 DFQATT and CDR2 SNEGSKA (reference sequence). CDR3 in amino acids: CSAGGTSGSNEQFF. The CDR3 bases are TGCAGTGCTGGGGGGACTAGCGGGAGTAATGAGCAGTTCTTC.

J is TRBJ1-2 and V is TRBV27, with 8 bases matching TRBD1. The J segment lost 3 bases and the V segment lost 6 bases, leaving 6 bases of the junction unmatched. This CDR3 has 14 residues. Germline assignment: CDR1 MNHEY and CDR2 SMNVEV (reference sequence). DNA for the CDR3: TGTGCCAGCAGAAGACCGGGACAGGACTATGGCTACACCTTC. It is translated as CASRRPGQDYGYTF.

This sequence joins TRBV28 and TRBJ2-7, with no clear D. The germline V gene encodes CDR1 MDHEN and CDR2 SYDVKM. Trimming shortened V by 7 bases and J by 3 bases, and 7 bases separated the two germline ends. CDR3 length: 11 amino acids. The DNA for the CDR3 is TGTGCCAGCACAGGAGACTACGAGCAGTACTTC. Protein product: CASTGDYEQYF.

This chain joins TRBV6-4 and TRBJ2-7, with no clear D. The length of the CDR3 is 10 residues. Germline CDR1 and CDR2: MRHNA and SNTAGT. Trimming stripped 8 bases from V and 6 bases from J, with 8 bases between. The CDR3 DNA reads as TGTGCCAGCCCCCACCGCGAGCAGTACTTC. It encodes CASPHREQYF.

J is TRBJ2-3 and V is TRBV10-1; a possible D gene is TRBD1 (6 bases). Germline CDR1 and CDR2: WNHNN and SYGVQD (reference sequence). Trimming cost V 3 bases and J 14 bases, with 30 bases left between them. CDR3 length: 17 residues. CDR3 coding DNA: TGCGCCAGCAGTGACTACGAGGGACGCAAAACGGACAGATACGTGTATTTT. Protein sequence: CASSDYEGRKTDRYVYF.

In this sample, this clonotype turned up a few times. This chain uses TRBV27 with TRBJ2-7, with a weak D call TRBD1 (6 bases). Germline V gene data show CDR1 as MNHEY and CDR2 as SMNVEV (reference sequence). CDR3 length: 16 residues. V was shortened by 3 bases and J by 2 bases, with 17 bases between the two germline ends. CDR3 residues: CASSFLRGTRAYEQYF. The CDR3 DNA reads TGTGCCAGCAGTTTTCTTAGGGGGACCCGGGCCTACGAGCAGTACTTC.

This clonotype has only a few counts. The V call is TRBV20-1, the J call TRBJ2-3; 9 nucleotides agree with TRBD2. The CDR3 is made up of 15 amino acids. V was pared by 3 bases and J by 4 bases, with 8 bases of the junction left unmatched. Germline CDR1 DFQATT, CDR2 SNEGSKA (reference sequence). The CDR3 nucleotides are TGCAGTGCTAGTTTGCGGGAGGGGATAGCAGATACGCAGTATTTT. Amino acid sequence: CSASLREGIADTQYF.

The V call is TRBV20-1, the J call TRBJ2-7; TRBD2 agrees at 7 bases. Germline assignment: CDR1 DFQATT and CDR2 SNEGSKA (reference sequence). The CDR3 extends over 19 amino acids. The trim removed 0 bases at V and 0 bases at J, leaving 17 bases unmatched. DNA of the CDR3: TGCAGTGCTAGAGATGAGGTGTTGGGGACTAACGGGCCCTCCTACGAGCAGTACTTC. Translation: CSARDEVLGTNGPSYEQYF.

The chain joins TRBV12-3 or TRBV12-4 to TRBJ2-1; 10 bases line up with TRBD1. This CDR3 has 19 residues. V shed 1 base, J shed 0 bases, and the junction held 9 bases outside the gene matches. The chain's CDR3 is CASSLGDRGYFSSYNEQFF. The DNA for the CDR3 is TGTGCCAGCAGTTTAGGGGACAGGGGATACTTTAGCTCCTACAATGAGCAGTTCTTC.

Worth noting for this clonotype: A much larger clone lies one base from this, so it may be a read error. The chain employs TRBV3-1 and TRBJ2-3; TRBD2 matches at 8 bases. This CDR3 contains 14 residues. The germline V gene has CDR1 LGHDT and CDR2 YNNKEL (reference sequence). Written as DNA, the CDR3 is TGTGCCAGCAGCCAAGGGACTAGCACAGAGACGCAGTATTTT. This sequence encodes CASSQGTSTETQYF.

This clonotype came up a few times. The V and J genes are TRBV12-3 or TRBV12-4 and TRBJ2-4, with 13 bases matching TRBD2. The CDR3 length is 18 residues. J was trimmed by 2 bases and V by 4 bases; bases with no gene match: 8. The chain's CDR3 is CASSSRTSGSNPKNIQYF. The DNA for the CDR3 is TGTGCCAGCAGTTCTAGGACTAGCGGGAGTAACCCCAAAAACATTCAGTACTTC.

This clonotype was picked up one time. The rearrangement uses TRBV20-1 and TRBJ1-1; a possible D gene is TRBD1 (6 bases). The CDR3 is 13 amino acids. V lost 2 bases, J lost 6 bases, and 13 bases lay in between. Germline V CDR1 and CDR2: DFQATT, SNEGSKA (reference sequence). CDR3 in amino acids: CSARLQGWAEAFF. The DNA of the CDR3 is TGCAGTGCTAGACTGCAGGGGTGGGCTGAAGCTTTCTTT.

This clonotype was seen more than once but under ten times. The rearrangement uses TRBV20-1 and TRBJ2-7, with TRBD2 identical over 8 bases. The CDR3 sequence is 15 residues long. Looked up from germline, CDR1 is DFQATT and CDR2 is SNEGSKA (reference sequence). V was pared by 0 bases and J by 3 bases, with 7 bases of the junction left unmatched. The CDR3 sequence: CSARDGLAGLYEQYF. The DNA for the CDR3 is TGCAGTGCTAGAGATGGGCTAGCGGGCCTCTACGAGCAGTACTTC.

The chain couples TRBV20-1 to TRBJ2-7, with 7 bases matching TRBD2. The CDR3 is 14 amino acids. The J segment lost 7 bases and the V segment lost 6 bases, leaving 15 bases of the junction unmatched. Germline CDR1 is DFQATT and CDR2 is SNEGSKA (reference sequence). The CDR3 DNA follows: TGCAGTGCCCCAGTCGCGGGGGTTGGCAATGAGCAGTACTTC. It translates to CSAPVAGVGNEQYF.